Here is one T cell receptor (beta chain) with its context. Trimming shortened V by 6 bases and J by 1 base, and 12 bases separated the two germline ends. CDR1 is MNHNY, CDR2 SVGAGI, per germline (reference sequence). CDR3 length: 15 amino acids. A split of CD4+ cells into CD45RA+ naive and CD45RA-negative memory subsets was performed. This record comes from a study of shared clonotypes between healthy human individuals. Repertoires were generated with immunoSEQ multiplex PCR, while TCRdb's copy carries only in-frame clones and drops some. The sample lists about 1.4 million clones; more than 95% were seen once.

The clonotype originates from a man younger than 40 in good health. V usage is TRBV6-6 and J usage is TRBJ2-2; no reliable D call. Specimen: naive CD4+ T cells sorted from blood. Subset here: CD45RA+ positively selected. The CDR3 nucleotides are TGTGCCAGCAGCCCCCGCAGCTTGAACACCGGGGAGCTGTTTTTT. Translation gives CASSPRSLNTGELFF.